This T cell receptor (beta chain) stems from a study of regulatory T cells in long-lasting Graves disease. Study-level findings and limits: Fewer public clonotypes were shared by new patients (approximately 1,000) than by persistent patients (approximately 2,700).

Time point defined: persistent/refractory GD, antithyroid drugs over 5 years with positive TRAb. The TCR library was prepared using RNA isolated from PBMCs. Germline lookup yields CDR1 MNHNS and CDR2 SASEGT. The CDR3 has 12 residues. V was shortened by 6 bases and J by 9 bases, with 15 bases between the two germline ends. Investigators prepared the TCR beta libraries by applying iRepertoire HTBI primers and Arm-PCR of CDR3 regions. TCRdb re-analysed the multiplex PCR reads in MiXCR, keeping a single row per CDR3 protein. The sample contains 650,000 to 700,000 distinct CDR3 sequences, 25% to 35% of which appear only once. About this clonotype: Its antigen remains unknown. A read error is possible here, since a much larger clone lies one base away.

The rearrangement uses TRBV6-1 and TRBJ2-7, with D possibly TRBD2 on 6 matching bases. The sequence was obtained from a female donor with Graves disease. The sequences come from peripheral blood mononuclear cells (PBMCs), collected when the disease was refractory, from a patient treated with antithyroid drugs. DNA of the CDR3: TGTGCCAGCAGGGGGACTCTCCGCGGGCAGTACTTC. Translating gives CASRGTLRGQYF.